These 20 T cell receptor beta chains were sequenced from one sample in a study of blood T cell repertoires in COVID-19. Generated by immunoSEQ multiplex PCR, the TCRdb table keeps only in-frame clones and is missing some. The data show a few hundred thousand clones, with around four fifths seen just once and 4.2% held by the top ten. The specimen sequenced was peripheral blood. The receptor source for this set is a man between 60 and 75 years old with acute or convalescent COVID-19.

The chain employs TRBV10-3 and TRBJ1-5; 9 positions match TRBD1. The CDR3 has 14 residues. Germline trimming cut 4 bases from V and 6 bases from J; bases unmatched to any gene: 4. Germline V gene lookup returns CDR1 ENHRY and CDR2 SYGVKD. The CDR3 DNA reads TGTGCCATCAGTGGGGGACAGGGCGGTCAGCCCCAGCATTTT. It encodes CAISGGQGGQPQHF.

This sequence joins TRBV6-1 and TRBJ1-1; D unresolved. Trimming stripped 0 bases from V and 11 bases from J, with 7 bases between. Germline V gives CDR1 MNHNS, CDR2 SASEGT. The CDR3 has 11 amino acids. The CDR3 DNA reads TGTGCCAGCAGTGAAGCCTTTTTTGCTTTCTTT. The encoded protein is CASSEAFFAFF.

The chain combines TRBV6-5 with TRBJ2-2; tentatively, D is TRBD2 (5 bases). V was shortened by 6 bases and J by 0 bases, with 8 bases between the two germline ends. CDR3 length: 14 amino acids. In germline, CDR1 is MNHEY, CDR2 SVGAGI. DNA for the CDR3: TGTGCCAGCAGATCCGGGGCGAACACCGGGGAGCTGTTTTTT. Residues: CASRSGANTGELFF.

The chain combines TRBV6-2 or TRBV6-3 with TRBJ2-5; 7 nucleotides line up with TRBD2. CDR3 length equals 16 residues. Germline V gives CDR1 MNHEY, CDR2 SVGEGT. Trimming at V came to 2 bases and at J to 5 bases, leaving 11 bases not matched to a gene. The CDR3 is CASSYRTRARRETQYF. The CDR3 DNA is TGTGCCAGCAGTTACCGGACTAGAGCAAGGCGGGAGACCCAGTACTTC.

This clone was counted between two and nine times. The chain is built from TRBV28 and TRBJ2-5; 7 bases are a match to TRBD1. Germline values: CDR1 MDHEN, CDR2 SYDVKM. Trimming at V came to 8 bases and at J to 3 bases, leaving 15 bases not matched to a gene. CDR3 length equals 16 residues. The CDR3 sequence is CASPPAEGAREETQYF. CDR3 nucleotide sequence: TGTGCCAGCCCCCCGGCTGAGGGGGCGAGGGAAGAGACCCAGTACTTC. Full variable domain (rest looked up from reference TRBV28 and TRBJ2-5): DVKVTQSSRYLVKRTGEKVFLECVQDMDHENMFWYRQDPGLGLRLIYFSYDVKMKEKGDIPEGYSVSREKKERFSLILESASTNQTSMYLCASPPAEGAREETQYFGPGTRLLVL.

The rearrangement links TRBV25-1 to TRBJ1-2; 8 bases match TRBD1. The V gene's germline CDR1 is MGHDK and CDR2 SYGVNS. V dropped 3 bases and J dropped 4; count of bases not matched to a gene: 7. CDR3 length equals 15 residues. CDR3 DNA sequence: TGTGCCAGCAGTGATGTGGACAGGGAAGGCTATGGCTACACCTTC. Encoded protein: CASSDVDREGYGYTF.

This clone was seen just once. The gene calls are TRBV5-1 and TRBJ1-4, with 9 bases identical to TRBD1. The length of the CDR3 is 14 residues. Germline loops: CDR1 SGHRS, CDR2 YFSETQ. V dropped 4 bases and J dropped 8; count of bases not matched to a gene: 6. CDR3 DNA sequence: TGCGCCAGCAGCACGGGACAGGGTGGGGAAAAACTGTTTTTT. Amino acid sequence: CASSTGQGGEKLFF. The entire variable domain, with the rest obtained from reference TRBV5-1 and TRBJ1-4, is as follows: KAGVTQTPRYLIKTRGQQVTLSCSPISGHRSVSWYQQTPGQGLQFLFEYFSETQRNKGNFPGRFSGRQFSNSRSEMNVSTLELGDSALYLCASSTGQGGEKLFFGSGTQLSVL.

This clone was counted only a few times. This rearrangement joins TRBV4-3 to TRBJ2-3; D unclear. Trimming cost V 1 base and J 2 bases, with 10 bases left between them. CDR1 and CDR2 from the germline V gene are LGHNA and YSLEER. The CDR3 has 15 residues. CDR3 sequence: CASSQVMKPTDTQYF. CDR3 sequence (DNA): TGCGCCAGCAGCCAAGTTATGAAGCCCACAGATACGCAGTATTTT.

The V and J genes are TRBV7-9 and TRBJ2-5; TRBD1 matches 10 bases. The CDR3 extends over 16 amino acids. J was trimmed by 5 bases and V by 5 bases; bases with no gene match: 11. The germline V gene encodes CDR1 SEHNR and CDR2 FQNEAQ (reference sequence). The CDR3 sequence: CASSRFDRGPRETQYF. The CDR3 region has the DNA TGTGCCAGCAGCCGCTTTGACAGGGGGCCGAGGGAGACCCAGTACTTC. Full variable domain (remainder filled in from reference TRBV7-9 and TRBJ2-5): DTGVSQNPRHKITKRGQNVTFRCDPISEHNRLYWYRQTLGQGPEFLTYFQNEAQLEKSRLLSDRFSAERPKGSFSTLEIQRTEQGDSAMYLCASSRFDRGPRETQYFGPGTRLLVL.

V is TRBV5-1 and J is TRBJ1-5, with a weak D call TRBD1 (6 bases). V shed 0 bases and J shed 12 bases, with 10 bases lying between them. The V gene's germline CDR1 is SGHRS and CDR2 YFSETQ. CDR3 length: 12 residues. Written as DNA, the CDR3 is TGCGCCAGCAGCTTGGAGGGACAAAACCAGCATTTT. Amino acid sequence: CASSLEGQNQHF.

V and J are TRBV7-3 and TRBJ1-2; 10 bases are shared with TRBD1. CDR1 SGHTA and CDR2 FQGTGA come from the germline V gene. Trimming cost V 4 bases and J 0 bases; bases outside gene matches: 8. CDR3 length: 17 amino acids. CDR3 in amino acids: CASSSPGQGITNYGYTF. CDR3 bases: TGTGCCAGCAGCTCGCCGGGACAGGGGATTACTAACTATGGCTACACCTTC. The full variable domain, in which reference TRBV7-3 and TRBJ1-2 provide the parts outside the CDR3, is GAGVSQTPSNKVTEKGKYVELRCDPISGHTALYWYRQSLGQGPEFLIYFQGTGAADDSGLPNDRFFAVRPEGSVSTLKIQRTERGDSAVYLCASSSPGQGITNYGYTFGSGTRLTVV.

Regarding this clone: At one boundary the junction diverges from the germline segment, which might be a read error. The chain combines TRBV5-1 with TRBJ2-5, with a possible D match to TRBD1 (6 bases). Germline V gene lookup returns CDR1 SGHRS and CDR2 YFSETQ. The CDR3 runs to 14 residues. The CDR3: CVSSTSQGGETQYF. DNA of the CDR3: TGCGTCAGCAGCACATCACAGGGTGGGGAGACCCAGTACTTC.

The CDR3 loop is CASSSGTLSLETQYF. The CDR3 nucleotides are TGCGCCAGCAGCTCAGGGACACTCAGTTTAGAGACCCAGTACTTC. The chain recombines TRBV5-1 with TRBJ2-5; the D gene is possibly TRBD1 (6 bases). Trimming left V 3 bases short and J 4 bases short, with 16 bases between. The CDR3 totals 15 residues. Germline lookup yields CDR1 SGHRS and CDR2 YFSETQ.

The chain couples TRBV28 to TRBJ2-3, with D unclear. The CDR3 loop spans 13 amino acids. The germline V and J ends were trimmed by 5 bases and 4 bases, with 10 bases remaining between them. Germline V gene data show CDR1 as MDHEN and CDR2 as SYDVKM. In nucleotides, the CDR3 is TGTGCCAGCAGTGCCGCCGGTGCAGATACGCAGTATTTT. Translated, it gives CASSAAGADTQYF.

The rearrangement links TRBV6-2 or TRBV6-3 to TRBJ2-7, with D possibly being TRBD2 (6 bases). CDR3 length: 15 residues. Trimming shortened V by 2 bases and J by 0 bases, and 11 bases separated the two germline ends. Germline V lookup: CDR1 MNHEY, CDR2 SVGEGT. The CDR3 spells CASSYRGWGSYEQYF. The DNA of the CDR3 is TGTGCCAGCAGTTACCGGGGGTGGGGCTCCTACGAGCAGTACTTC.

For the CDR3, the DNA is TGTGCCAGTACCGGGACAGGGGAGGGGACCCAGTACTTC. Amino acids: CASTGTGEGTQYF. The chain joins TRBV2 to TRBJ2-5; 10 nucleotides line up with TRBD1. Trimming at V came to 9 bases and at J to 7 bases, leaving 8 bases not matched to a gene. Germline CDR1 and CDR2: SNHLY and FYNNEI. CDR3 size: 13 residues.

The V and J genes are TRBV7-3 and TRBJ2-1; D uncertain. Germline lookup yields CDR1 SGHTA and CDR2 FQGTGA. The CDR3 is 15 residues long. Trimming left V 1 base short and J 6 bases short, with 13 bases between. CDR3 amino acids: CASSLNGRSVNEQFF. The CDR3 bases are TGTGCCAGCAGCTTAAACGGTAGGAGTGTCAATGAGCAGTTCTTC.

This clone is a singleton in its sample. The V call is TRBV5-1, the J call TRBJ1-3, with D uncertain. In germline, CDR1 is SGHRS, CDR2 YFSETQ. V was pared by 6 bases and J by 2 bases, with 12 bases between. The CDR3 runs 14 residues. CDR3 in amino acids: CASTHEGAGNTIYF. The CDR3 region has the DNA TGCGCCAGCACCCACGAGGGAGCTGGAAACACCATATATTTT. The full variable domain, with the rest looked up from reference TRBV5-1 and TRBJ1-3, is KAGVTQTPRYLIKTRGQQVTLSCSPISGHRSVSWYQQTPGQGLQFLFEYFSETQRNKGNFPGRFSGRQFSNSRSEMNVSTLELGDSALYLCASTHEGAGNTIYFGEGSWLTVV.

The chain employs TRBV27 and TRBJ1-5, with TRBD1 matching 9 bases. CDR3 length equals 17 residues. Germline-derived CDR1 and CDR2 are MNHEY and SMNVEV (reference sequence). With V trimmed by 2 bases and J by 4 bases, 9 bases remained unmatched. The CDR3 region is CASSLTGQGYPNQPQHF. The CDR3 nucleotides are TGTGCCAGCAGTTTAACCGGACAGGGGTACCCGAATCAGCCCCAGCATTTT.

The chain carries TRBV28 and TRBJ2-7; D gene uncertain. This CDR3 contains 12 residues. The V end lost 3 bases, the J end lost 4 bases, and 7 bases lay between the germline ends. Germline-derived CDR1 and CDR2 are MDHEN and SYDVKM. The CDR3 region has the DNA TGTGCCAGCAGTTTGAAGGAGTACGAGCAGTACTTC. Translated: CASSLKEYEQYF.